A single sample is the source of the 10 T cell receptor beta chains below, sequenced in a study of read filtering for tumor transcriptome and immune sequencing. From 300 to 450 ng of RNA, a library with molecular barcoded alpha/delta and beta/gamma adaptors was made. MiXCR, run by TCRdb on the reads, gives a single entry per CDR3 protein. Of about 63,000 distinct CDR3 sequences listed, roughly 14% are singletons. Sample: a population of CD138-negative cells sorted from bone marrow. The receptors stem from a donor aged 40 or older with multiple myeloma.

The V gene is TRBV6-1, the J gene TRBJ1-3, with 7 bases fitting TRBD1. The CDR3 spans 16 residues. Germline assignment: CDR1 MNHNS and CDR2 SASEGT. Unmatched junction bases numbered 12, after V lost 9 bases and J lost 1 base. CDR3 DNA sequence: TGTGCCAGTTGGACCGGGACAGTTCTATCTGGAAACACCATATATTTT. As protein: CASWTGTVLSGNTIYF.

This clonotype was seen a handful of times. V usage is TRBV2 and J usage is TRBJ1-1; D unresolved. V gave up 4 bases and J gave up 0 bases, with 12 bases separating them. The germline V gene encodes CDR1 SNHLY and CDR2 FYNNEI. CDR3 size: 15 residues. Written as DNA, the CDR3 is TGTGCCAGCAGTGTGGCGCCGAGTATGAACACTGAAGCTTTCTTT. It is translated as CASSVAPSMNTEAFF.

There are many counts of this clonotype. The J gene is TRBJ2-2, the V gene TRBV6-2 or TRBV6-3; TRBD1 matches 7 bases. V lost 9 bases to trimming and J lost 4 bases; unmatched junction nucleotides: 11. CDR1 is MNHEY, CDR2 SVGEGT, per germline. The CDR3 loop spans 15 amino acids. The CDR3, as DNA: TGTGCCAGAACATCCCGGGACAGAGTCACCGGGGAGCTGTTTTTT. Translating it yields CARTSRDRVTGELFF.

This clonotype was seen repeatedly, ten times or more. The chain links TRBV5-4 to TRBJ2-7; D may match TRBD1 or TRBD2 (5 bases each). Germline values: CDR1 SGHNT, CDR2 YYREEE (reference sequence). Between the trimmed V and J ends, which lost 1 base and 3 bases, there was a span of 14 bases. The CDR3 loop spans 15 amino acids. CDR3 coding DNA: TGTGCCAGCAGCTTGCGGTCGGGACGGGTCTACGAGCAGTACTTC. It codes for CASSLRSGRVYEQYF.

This clonotype was picked up many times. The chain is built from TRBV15 and TRBJ2-3, with a weak D call TRBD2 (6 bases). The V and J ends lost 3 bases and 5 bases respectively, with 21 bases between them. The CDR3 runs to 17 residues. From germline, CDR1 is LNHNV and CDR2 YYDKDF (reference sequence). The CDR3 spells CATSSPSGGETGDTQYF. The DNA for the CDR3 is TGTGCCACCAGCAGCCCGTCCGGAGGGGAAACGGGAGATACGCAGTATTTT.

The chain couples TRBV12-3 or TRBV12-4 to TRBJ1-2; unclear D gene. The length of the CDR3 is 13 residues. V gave up 3 bases and J gave up 5 bases, with 10 bases separating them. CDR3 DNA sequence: TGTGCCAGCAGTTTCCCCGGGGTATATGGCTACACCTTC. Residues: CASSFPGVYGYTF.

Details on this clonotype: Given a much more abundant clone one base away, this may be a read error. No conserved phenylalanine or tryptophan ends this CDR3, so it is likely a read error. The gene calls are TRBV11-2 and TRBJ2-3, with TRBD2 matching 10 bases. The CDR3 loop spans 15 amino acids. V trimming: 3 bases; J trimming: 2 bases; junction bases outside the gene matches: 2. Per germline, CDR1 SGHAT and CDR2 FQNNGV. The CDR3 nucleotides read TGTGCCAGCAGCTTTAGCGGGGGGATCACAGATACGCAGTATCTT. Its translation is CASSFSGGITDTQYL.

This clonotype was recorded many times. An end of the junction differs from the germline gene, which may be a read error. The chain is built from TRBV28 and TRBJ2-1, with a tentative D call TRBD1 (6 bases). This CDR3 has 16 residues. Germline V CDR1 and CDR2: MDHEN, SYDVKM. CDR3 bases: TGTGCTAGCAGTTCAGGATACAGGGCTCCCAAATTTGAGCAGTTCTTC. As protein: CASSSGYRAPKFEQFF.

This clonotype was observed a handful of times. The gene calls are TRBV18 and TRBJ2-1, with D tentatively TRBD1 or TRBD2 (5 bases each). Germline lookup yields CDR1 KGHSH and CDR2 LQKENI. The CDR3 has 13 amino acids. The V gene lost 1 base and the J gene lost 10 bases, with 11 bases spanning the gap. The CDR3 sequence is CASSPLIRDEQFF. CDR3 nucleotides: TGTGCCAGCTCACCACTAATCAGGGACGAGCAGTTCTTC.

This clonotype was found a few times. A read error may explain this, as a much larger clone is one base away. This chain links TRBV11-1 with TRBJ2-2, with D unclear. The CDR3 totals 16 residues. Germline V gene data show CDR1 as SGHAT and CDR2 as FQDESV (reference sequence). V lost 4 bases and J lost 4, with 16 bases in between. CDR3 nucleotides: TGTGCCAGCAGCTATGTAGCCTCCGCGAGCACCGGGGAGCTGTTTTTT. Translated: CASSYVASASTGELFF. Combining the CDR3 with reference TRBV11-1 and TRBJ2-2 gives the whole variable domain EAEVAQSPRYKITEKSQAVAFWCDPISGHATLYWYRQILGQGPELLVQFQDESVVDDSQLPKDRFSAERLKGVDSTLKIQPAELGDSAMYLCASSYVASASTGELFFGEGSRLTVL.